What follows describes a single TCR beta chain. The CDR3 runs 15 residues. With V trimmed by 5 bases and J by 7 bases, 8 bases remained unmatched. Germline values: CDR1 SGHTA, CDR2 FQGNSA. The data stem from a study of blood T cell repertoires in COVID-19. Method: immunoSEQ multiplex PCR; TCRdb's copy keeps in-frame clones and lacks some. The sample contains approximately 160,000 clones, around four fifths of which appear only once. In assigning cohorts, the study relied on participant-reported clinical history. The sample comprised PBMCs or T cells enriched from blood (not recorded which). The rearrangement joins TRBV7-2 to TRBJ1-6, with 7 bases identical to TRBD1. This TCR was sampled from a woman aged 45 to 65 who had recovered from COVID-19. The CDR3 loop is CASSTRTGGNSPLHF. DNA for the CDR3: TGTGCCAGCAGCACCAGGACAGGCGGGAATTCACCCCTCCACTTT.